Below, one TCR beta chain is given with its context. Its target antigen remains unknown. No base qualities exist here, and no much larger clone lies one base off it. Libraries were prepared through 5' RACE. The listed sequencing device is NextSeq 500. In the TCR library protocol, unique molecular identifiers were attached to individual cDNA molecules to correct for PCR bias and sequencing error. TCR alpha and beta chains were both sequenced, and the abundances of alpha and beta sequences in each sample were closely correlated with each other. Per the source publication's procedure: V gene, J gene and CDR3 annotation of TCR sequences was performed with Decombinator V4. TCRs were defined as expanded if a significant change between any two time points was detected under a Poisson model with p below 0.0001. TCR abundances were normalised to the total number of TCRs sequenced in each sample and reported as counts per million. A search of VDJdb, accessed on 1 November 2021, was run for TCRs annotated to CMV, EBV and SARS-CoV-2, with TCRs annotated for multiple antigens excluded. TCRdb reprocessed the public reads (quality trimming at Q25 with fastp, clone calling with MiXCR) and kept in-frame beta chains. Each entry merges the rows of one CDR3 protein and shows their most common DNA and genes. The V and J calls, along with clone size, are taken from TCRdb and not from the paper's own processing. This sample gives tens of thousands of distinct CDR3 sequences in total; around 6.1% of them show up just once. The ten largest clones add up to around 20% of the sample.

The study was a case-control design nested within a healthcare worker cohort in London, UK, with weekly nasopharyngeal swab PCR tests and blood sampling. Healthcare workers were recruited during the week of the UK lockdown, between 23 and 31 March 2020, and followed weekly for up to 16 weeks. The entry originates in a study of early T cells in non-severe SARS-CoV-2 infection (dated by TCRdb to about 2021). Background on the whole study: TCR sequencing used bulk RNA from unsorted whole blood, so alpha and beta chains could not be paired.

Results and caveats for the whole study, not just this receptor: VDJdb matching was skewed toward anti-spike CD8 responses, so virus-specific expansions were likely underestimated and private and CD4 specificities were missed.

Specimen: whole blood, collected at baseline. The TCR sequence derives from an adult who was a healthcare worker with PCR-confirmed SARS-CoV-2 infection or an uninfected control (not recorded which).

In nucleotides, the sequence is TGTGCCAGCAGTGCCCTTATGGGCGGGTACAATGAGCAGTTCTTC. This codes for CASSALMGGYNEQFF. Recombination linked TRBV9 to TRBJ2-1; TRBD2 is a weak D gene call, 5 bases matching. CDR1 SGDLS and CDR2 YYNGEE are derived from the germline V gene. The V and J ends are trimmed by 5 bases and 4 bases, leaving 16 bases between them. The CDR3 starts with the cysteine, ends with the phenylalanine, and has 15 residues. The DNA shown is the 45-base CDR3, in frame from base 1.